This entry describes one T cell receptor (beta chain). The source of the sample is a study of cytomegalovirus exposure and HLA in healthy donors. Researchers ran the PCR with 60 Vbeta and 13 Jbeta primers. TCRdb keeps only in-frame clones here, not all; method: immunoSEQ multiplex PCR. The table records about 150,000 clones, over 80% of them present only once. This CDR3 has 18 residues. Per germline, CDR1 ENHRY and CDR2 SYGVKD. V lost 0 bases and J lost 1, with 16 bases in between. This TCR came from a woman aged 18-30 years in good health and CMV-seronegative. What was sequenced was PBMCs. This rearrangement joins TRBV10-3 to TRBJ2-4; D is perhaps TRBD1 (6 bases). The chain's CDR3 is CAISESPTGVVAKNIQYF. The CDR3 coding sequence is TGTGCCATCAGTGAGTCCCCGACAGGCGTAGTCGCCAAAAACATTCAGTACTTC.